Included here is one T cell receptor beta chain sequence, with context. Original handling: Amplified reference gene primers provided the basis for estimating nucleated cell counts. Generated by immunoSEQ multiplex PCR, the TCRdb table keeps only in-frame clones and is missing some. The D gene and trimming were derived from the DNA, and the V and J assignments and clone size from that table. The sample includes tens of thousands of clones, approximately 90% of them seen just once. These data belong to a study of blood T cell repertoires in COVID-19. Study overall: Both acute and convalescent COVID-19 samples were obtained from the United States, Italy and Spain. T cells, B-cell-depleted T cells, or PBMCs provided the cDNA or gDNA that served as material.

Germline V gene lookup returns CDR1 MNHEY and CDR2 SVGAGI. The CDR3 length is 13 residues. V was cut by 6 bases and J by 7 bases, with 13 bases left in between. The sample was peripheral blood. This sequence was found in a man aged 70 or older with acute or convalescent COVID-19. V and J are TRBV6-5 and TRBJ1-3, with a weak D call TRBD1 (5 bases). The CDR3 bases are TGTGCCAGCAGCACCGGGGGTTGGAACACCATATATTTT. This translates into CASSTGGWNTIYF.